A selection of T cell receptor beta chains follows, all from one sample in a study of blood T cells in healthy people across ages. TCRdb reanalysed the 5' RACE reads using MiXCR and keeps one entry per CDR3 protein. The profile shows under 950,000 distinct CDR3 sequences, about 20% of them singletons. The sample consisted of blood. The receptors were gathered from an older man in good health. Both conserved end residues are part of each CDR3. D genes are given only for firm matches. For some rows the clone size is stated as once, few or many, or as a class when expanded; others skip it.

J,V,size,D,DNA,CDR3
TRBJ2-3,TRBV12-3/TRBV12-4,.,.,TGTGCCAGCAGTTTGGTGACAGGAGGGGCAGATACGCAGTATTTT,CASSLVTGGADTQYF
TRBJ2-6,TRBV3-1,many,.,TGTGCCAGCGCTCTGATGGGCTCTGGGGCCAACGTCCTGACTTTC,CASALMGSGANVLTF
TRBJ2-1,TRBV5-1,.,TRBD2,TGCGCCAGCAGCTTTCCTGCTAGCGGGGGGCAGAATGAGCAGTTCTTC,CASSFPASGGQNEQFF
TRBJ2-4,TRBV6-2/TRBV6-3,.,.,TGTGCCAGCAGAGGGCGGTGGGTCTTTGAAAACATTCAGTACTTC,CASRGRWVFENIQYF
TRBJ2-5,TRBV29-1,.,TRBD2,TGCAGCGTAAGGACGGCGGGGGAGCAGTACTTC,CSVRTAGEQYF
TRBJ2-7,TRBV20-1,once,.,TGCAGTGCTAGAGATCGTAGTGGTGTCAGAACCTACGAGCAGTACTTC,CSARDRSGVRTYEQYF
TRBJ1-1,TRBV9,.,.,TGTGCCAGCAGCGACGGGCCCAACAAAGAAGCTTTCTTT,CASSDGPNKEAFF
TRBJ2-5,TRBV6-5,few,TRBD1,TGTGCCAGCAGTTACTCGACAGGGACAGGGACATTCGGGCAAGAGACCCAGTACTTC,CASSYSTGTGTFGQETQYF
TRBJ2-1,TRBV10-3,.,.,TGTGCCATCAGTGAACGAGGCAGGGACAATGAGCAGTTCTTC,CAISERGRDNEQFF
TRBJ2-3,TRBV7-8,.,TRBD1,TGTGCCAGCAGCTTCCGCCGGGACAGGGGGACAGATACGCAGTATTTT,CASSFRRDRGTDTQYF
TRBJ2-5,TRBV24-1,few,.,TGTGCCACCAGTGATTTCGGGGGAGGAGAGACCCAGTACTTC,CATSDFGGGETQYF
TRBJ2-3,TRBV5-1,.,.,TGCGCCAGCAGCTTGCAAACCGGTGCTAGCACAGATACGCAGTATTTT,CASSLQTGASTDTQYF
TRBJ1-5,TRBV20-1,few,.,TGCAGTGCCGAACCACCAGGGGCAGATCAGCCCCAGCATTTT,CSAEPPGADQPQHF
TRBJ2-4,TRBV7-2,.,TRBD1,TGTGCCAGCAGCTTACATGGGACAGATTTTTACTTC,CASSLHGTDFYF
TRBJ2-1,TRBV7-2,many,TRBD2,TGTGCCAGCAGCCTGGCAGCGGGAGGATACAATGAGCAGTTCTTC,CASSLAAGGYNEQFF
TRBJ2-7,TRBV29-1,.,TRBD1,TGCAGCGTTGAAGATCCTGGGGGGACAGGAGCGAAGCAGTACTTC,CSVEDPGGTGAKQYF
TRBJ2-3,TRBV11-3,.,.,TGTGCCAGCAGCCCTCAAAGTAGCGGTAGCACAGATACGCAGTATTTT,CASSPQSSGSTDTQYF
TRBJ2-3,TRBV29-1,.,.,TGCAGCGTCGGGGCGCCCTCGAATACAGATACGCAGTATTTT,CSVGAPSNTDTQYF
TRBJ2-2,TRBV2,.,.,TGTGCCAGACTCCTTTCCAACACCGGGGAGCTGTTTTTT,CARLLSNTGELFF
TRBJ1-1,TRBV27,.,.,TGTGCCAGCAGTTCCCCCGGGGCTGAAGCTTTCTTT,CASSSPGAEAFF
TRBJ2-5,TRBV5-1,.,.,TGCGCCAGCAGCTTGGAGGGCAGGGTGCTAGAGACCCAGTACTTC,CASSLEGRVLETQYF
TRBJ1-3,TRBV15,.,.,TGTGCCACCAGCGAAGTTGTCGGAAACACCATATATTTT,CATSEVVGNTIYF
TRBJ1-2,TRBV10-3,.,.,TGTGCCATCAGTGAGATCGGGGGGCGAGGCTATGGCTACACCTTC,CAISEIGGRGYGYTF
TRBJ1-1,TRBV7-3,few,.,TGTGCCAGCAGCCCCACCCCAGGTATAGAAGCTTTCTTT,CASSPTPGIEAFF
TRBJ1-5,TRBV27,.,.,TGTGCCAGCAGCTCTAAAAGCAATCAGCCCCAGCATTTT,CASSSKSNQPQHF
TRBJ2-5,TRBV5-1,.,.,TGCGCCAGCAGCCCGGACGGTAGCTACCAAGAGACCCAGTACTTC,CASSPDGSYQETQYF
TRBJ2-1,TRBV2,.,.,TGTGCCAGCACATACAGTATCCCGTCCTACAATGAGCAGTTCTTC,CASTYSIPSYNEQFF
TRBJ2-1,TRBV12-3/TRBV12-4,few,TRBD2,TGTGCCAGCAGTTTGACTAGCGGGGACTATGAGCAGTTCTTC,CASSLTSGDYEQFF
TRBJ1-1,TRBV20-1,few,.,TGCAGTGCCCTCAGGGGAATTTACGCTGAAGCTTTCTTT,CSALRGIYAEAFF
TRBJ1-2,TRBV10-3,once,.,TGTGCCACCAAAGACTCCAGCGGACTACCGAACTATGGCTACACCTTC,CATKDSSGLPNYGYTF